This T cell receptor (beta chain) is from a study of low-dose radiotherapy and immunotherapy resistance in tumors. Study-wide context: Study patients were administered oral aspirin at 300 mg daily for four cycles from cycle 1 day 1.

Specified time point: before trial treatment. Covering alpha and beta chains, TRAV- and TRBV-specific primers were used for the first-strand cDNA. TCR amplification involved 20 to 25 PCR cycles with a constant-region primer and V-primer adapter. TCRdb independently ran MiXCR on the reads; one entry per CDR3 protein. The sample has 70,000 to 95,000 distinct CDR3 sequences; 18% are singletons. This specimen was PBMCs, taken before treatment. The sequence was obtained from a male donor with prostate cancer.

CDR3 residues: CASSSPGTVAYEQYF. The CDR3 coding sequence is TGTGCCAGCAGTTCGCCCGGGACAGTTGCCTACGAGCAGTACTTC. This rearrangement joins TRBV28 to TRBJ2-7; 7 bases align to TRBD1. The germline V gene encodes CDR1 MDHEN and CDR2 SYDVKM. This CDR3 is built from 15 residues. V shed 4 bases, J shed 2 bases, and the junction held 8 bases outside the gene matches. The whole variable domain, filled in from reference TRBV28 and TRBJ2-7, reads DVKVTQSSRYLVKRTGEKVFLECVQDMDHENMFWYRQDPGLGLRLIYFSYDVKMKEKGDIPEGYSVSREKKERFSLILESASTNQTSMYLCASSSPGTVAYEQYFGPGTRLTVT.